This TCR beta chain was sequenced in a study of OX40 agonist ivuxolimab in advanced cancers. Regarding the research as a whole: Ivuxolimab, which targeted the costimulatory receptor OX40 (CD134), was an agonistic, fully human IgG2 monoclonal antibody. Prior anti-PD-1, anti-PD-L1 or anti-CTLA-4 therapy was permitted, and 40% of dose-escalation patients had received checkpoint inhibitors. Of the approximately 50 dose-escalation patients, hepatocellular carcinoma was present in approximately 20, melanoma in around 15, renal cell carcinoma in 9 and head and neck cancer in 9. Partial responses were achieved by three dose-escalation patients, of whom one had hepatocellular carcinoma and two had cutaneous melanoma. The purpose of peripheral TCRbeta sequencing was to test whether ivuxolimab changed TCR sequence diversity and led to clonal T-cell expansion. Intravenous ivuxolimab was administered to patients every 2 weeks at six dose levels: 0.01, 0.1, 0.3, 1.5, 3 and 10 mg/kg. A male proportion of 82.7% and a mean age of about 60 years, ranging from about 23 to 90, were recorded for the dose-escalation cohort. The paper covers the monotherapy dose-escalation part of the phase I ivuxolimab trial, which included N ≈ 52 patients. Findings and caveats that apply to the study as a whole: In the 0.1-3.0 mg/kg groups, partial responders were among the patients with the lowest normalized peripheral clonal expansion, particularly in CD8+ T cells. Low levels of normalized T-cell clonal expansion were also seen in some patients who did not respond. Which antigens the clonally expanded peripheral T cells were specific for was not determined. At doses from 0.1 to 3.0 mg/kg, clonal expansion was seen in both CD4+ and CD8+ blood T cells between baseline and week 6. On average, CD8+ T cells showed more expanded clones than CD4+ T cells after ivuxolimab.

In the case of this clone: There is no known antigen for this receptor. No qualities accompany the bases; no much larger clone lies one base away.

The trial excluded patients who had a history of autoimmune disease or were on systemic immunosuppression. Peripheral blood for TCR sequencing was collected from all dose cohorts at baseline, on cycle 4 day 1, and on cycle 7 day 1. The samples were taken from a phase I, first-in-human, multicenter, open-label dose-escalation trial of ivuxolimab. Adults with locally advanced or metastatic head and neck squamous cell, hepatocellular, melanoma or renal cell carcinoma were enrolled in the trial. Before TCR sequencing, CD4+ T cells and CD8+ T cells from peripheral blood were sorted into separate populations. For sequencing of the TCRbeta CDR3 region, genomic DNA was extracted from the sorted cells. The immunoSEQ Assay was used to sequence the TCRbeta CDR3 regions. The table comes from immuneACCESS by way of TCRdb, which keeps in-frame sequences with V and J called. Part of the clones is missing from these tables; in studies checked, under half for an unresolved V gene and the rest for unknown reasons. Present in this sample are some 40,000 clones, 60% to 85% of which were seen just once. The ten largest clones represent 9.5% to 15% of the sample.

The sequencing used CD4+ or CD8+ T cells sorted from blood, collected in a trial of the OX40 agonist ivuxolimab. This clonotype was obtained from an adult with an advanced solid tumor such as melanoma, head and neck, liver or kidney cancer.

The DNA reads as follows: TGTGCCATCAGGGCAGGGGCAGGTAGTGAAGCTTTCTTT. Translation gives CAIRAGAGSEAFF. This sequence uses TRBV7-9 and TRBJ1-1, with a weak D call of TRBD1 (6 bases match). V loses 10 bases, J loses 7 bases, and the germline ends lie 19 bases apart. The CDR3, cysteine through phenylalanine, is 13 amino acids long. Only CDR3 DNA is held: 39 bases, read in frame from base 1. According to the germline V gene (reference sequence), CDR1 reads SEHNR and CDR2 reads FQNEAQ.